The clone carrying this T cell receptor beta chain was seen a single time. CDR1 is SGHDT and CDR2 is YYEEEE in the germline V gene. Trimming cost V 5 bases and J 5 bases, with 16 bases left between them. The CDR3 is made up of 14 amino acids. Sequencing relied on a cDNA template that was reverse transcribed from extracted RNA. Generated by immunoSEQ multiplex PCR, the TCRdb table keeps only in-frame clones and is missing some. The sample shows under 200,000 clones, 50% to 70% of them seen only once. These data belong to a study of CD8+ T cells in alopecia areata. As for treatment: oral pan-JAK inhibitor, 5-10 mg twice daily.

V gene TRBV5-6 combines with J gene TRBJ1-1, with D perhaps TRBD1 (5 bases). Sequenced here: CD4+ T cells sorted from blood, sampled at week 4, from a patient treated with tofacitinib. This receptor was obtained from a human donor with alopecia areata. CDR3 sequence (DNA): TGTGCCAGCAGTCCTCGGCGGAGGGGAACTGAAGCTTTCTTT. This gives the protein CASSPRRRGTEAFF.